What follows is one T cell receptor (beta chain) and its context. What it binds is unknown. Time point denoted: proximal margin of the surgical specimen (macroscopically non-inflamed). The data are from a study of T cell repertoires in ileal Crohn's disease. Study context: Operated complications were stricturing disease (approximately 61%) and penetrating disease (approximately 39%).

General observations from the study: Compared with CD4 T cells, sorted CD8 cells carried more expanded clones. Clonality above 26.8% at surgery always came with endoscopic recurrence.

Here immunoSEQ multiplex PCR was the method, and the copy in TCRdb shows in-frame clones only, minus some. The sample has thousands of clones; 55% to 75% are singletons. Germline CDR1 and CDR2: KGHSH and LQKENI. The CDR3 consists of 17 residues. J lost 1 base, V lost 1 base, and 7 bases had no gene match. The gene calls are TRBV18 and TRBJ1-3; 7 bases are a match to TRBD1. Sequenced: ileal tissue. The TCR originated in an adult with Crohn's disease. The CDR3 DNA is TGTGCCAGCTCACCACGGCTCCAGACAGGGTCTGGAAACACCATATATTTT. This translates into CASSPRLQTGSGNTIYF.